The T cell receptor beta chain described here comes from a study of blood T cell repertoires in COVID-19. Study context: The United States, Italy and Spain supplied acute and convalescent COVID-19 samples.

Authors' methods: Amplifying reference gene primers gave estimates of nucleated cell counts. Measured with immunoSEQ multiplex PCR; TCRdb has only the in-frame clones, and not every one. The V and J calls and clone size come from that table; D and trimming were worked out from the DNA. The table lists approximately 110,000 clones, about 89% of them singletons. Germline assignment: CDR1 SGDLS and CDR2 YYNGEE. The trim removed 0 bases at V and 8 bases at J, leaving 5 bases unmatched. CDR3 size: 16 residues. The TCR sequence derives from a man aged 40-50 years with acute or convalescent COVID-19. Sequencing used peripheral blood. The chain employs TRBV9 and TRBJ2-2, with 12 bases aligning to TRBD2. CDR3: CASSVGLAGAYGELFF. The CDR3 DNA is TGTGCCAGCAGCGTAGGACTAGCGGGAGCTTATGGGGAGCTGTTTTTT. Looking up the rest from reference TRBV9 and TRBJ2-2 gives the full variable domain: DSGVTQTPKHLITATGQRVTLRCSPRSGDLSVYWYQQSLDQGLQFLIQYYNGEERAKGNILERFSAQQFPDLHSELNLSSLELGDSALYFCASSVGLAGAYGELFFGEGSRLTVL.